The sequence of this T cell receptor beta chain was determined in a study of cytomegalovirus exposure and HLA in healthy donors. The study, taken as a whole, reports: Rarity characterized most TCR sequences, yet some public TCRs appeared in many donors.

The method was immunoSEQ multiplex PCR; TCRdb's version includes in-frame clones alone and lacks a portion of them. Among fewer than 200,000 clones, approximately 86% were seen once, and the ten largest hold around 7.2%. The CDR3 is 15 amino acids. V dropped 0 bases and J dropped 3 bases, with 9 bases sitting between them. Germline values: CDR1 LGHNA, CDR2 YNFKEQ. About this clone itself: What it binds is not known.

The V and J genes are TRBV4-2 and TRBJ1-5; D remains ambiguous. The specimen sequenced was PBMCs. The origin of this receptor is a man aged 30 to 45 in good health and CMV-seropositive. This chain's CDR3 is CASSQEILNNQPQHF. CDR3 nucleotide sequence: TGTGCCAGCAGCCAAGAAATACTGAACAATCAGCCCCAGCATTTT.